The clone carrying this T cell receptor (beta chain) was detected only once. What it binds is not known. The source of the sample is a study of T cell responses to AZD1222 COVID-19 vaccine. Study-wide results and caveats: Repertoires were sampled only after the peak T cell response. Seropositive at baseline were only six AZD1222 recipients.

Data came from immunoSEQ multiplex PCR; TCRdb stores just in-frame clones and leaves some out. The sample has 150,000 to 200,000 clones, about 90% seen once. This CDR3 is built from 16 residues. Germline V gene lookup returns CDR1 SGHTA and CDR2 FQGNSA. V was clipped by 1 base and J by 2 bases, with 9 bases between them. This TCR was recovered from an adult in good health. The V gene is TRBV7-2, the J gene TRBJ2-6; D might be TRBD2 (6 bases). Here the sequenced sample was peripheral blood, taken on day 0 of AZD1222 vaccination. The chain's CDR3 is CASSLGGGTGANVLTF. CDR3 DNA: TGTGCCAGCAGCTTAGGCGGCGGGACTGGGGCCAACGTCCTGACTTTC. The variable domain in full, with the rest retrieved from reference TRBV7-2 and TRBJ2-6, is GAGVSQSPSNKVTEKGKDVELRCDPISGHTALYWYRQSLGQGLEFLIYFQGNSAPDKSGLPSDRFSAERTGGSVSTLTIQRTQQEDSAVYLCASSLGGGTGANVLTFGAGSRLTVL.